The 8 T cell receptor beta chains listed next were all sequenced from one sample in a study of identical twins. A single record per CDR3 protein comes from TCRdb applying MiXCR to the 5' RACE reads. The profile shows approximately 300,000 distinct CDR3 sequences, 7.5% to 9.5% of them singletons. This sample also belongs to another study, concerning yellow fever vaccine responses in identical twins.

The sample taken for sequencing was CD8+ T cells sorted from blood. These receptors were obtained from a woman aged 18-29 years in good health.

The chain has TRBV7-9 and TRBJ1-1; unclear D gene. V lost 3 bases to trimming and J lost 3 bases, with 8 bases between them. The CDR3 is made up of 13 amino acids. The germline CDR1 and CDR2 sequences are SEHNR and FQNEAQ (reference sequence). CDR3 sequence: CASSFDGYTEAFF. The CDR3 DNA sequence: TGTGCCAGCAGCTTCGATGGGTACACTGAAGCTTTCTTT.

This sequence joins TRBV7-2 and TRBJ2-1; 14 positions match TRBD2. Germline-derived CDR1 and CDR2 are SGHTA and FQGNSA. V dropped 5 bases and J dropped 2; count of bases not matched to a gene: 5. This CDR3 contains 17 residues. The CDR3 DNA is TGTGCCAGCAGCACGGGACTAGCGGGGGCCGCCTACAATGAGCAGTTCTTC. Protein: CASSTGLAGAAYNEQFF.

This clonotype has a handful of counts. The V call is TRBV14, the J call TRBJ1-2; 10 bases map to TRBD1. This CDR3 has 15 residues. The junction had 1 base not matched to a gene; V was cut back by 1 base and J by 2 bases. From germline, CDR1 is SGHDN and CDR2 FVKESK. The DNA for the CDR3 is TGTGCCAGCAGCCAAGGGACAGGGGGAAACTATGGCTACACCTTC. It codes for CASSQGTGGNYGYTF.

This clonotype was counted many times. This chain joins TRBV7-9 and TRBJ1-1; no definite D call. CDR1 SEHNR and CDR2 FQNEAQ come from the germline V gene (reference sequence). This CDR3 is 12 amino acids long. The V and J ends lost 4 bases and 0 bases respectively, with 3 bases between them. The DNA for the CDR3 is TGTGCCAGCAGCTACCTGAACACTGAAGCTTTCTTT. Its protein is CASSYLNTEAFF.

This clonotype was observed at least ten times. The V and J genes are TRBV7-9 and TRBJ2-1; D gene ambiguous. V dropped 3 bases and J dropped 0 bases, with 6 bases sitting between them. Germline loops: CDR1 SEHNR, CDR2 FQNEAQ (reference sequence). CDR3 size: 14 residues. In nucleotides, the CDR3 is TGTGCCAGCAGCTTTGAGAGCTCCTACAATGAGCAGTTCTTC. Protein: CASSFESSYNEQFF.

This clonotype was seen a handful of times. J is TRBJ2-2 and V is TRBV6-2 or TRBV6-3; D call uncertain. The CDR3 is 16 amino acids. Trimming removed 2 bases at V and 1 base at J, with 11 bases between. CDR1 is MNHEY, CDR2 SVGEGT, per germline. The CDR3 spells CASSYALTLNTGELFF. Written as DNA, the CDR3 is TGTGCCAGCAGTTACGCCCTGACTTTGAACACCGGGGAGCTGTTTTTT.

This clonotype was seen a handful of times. The CDR3 loop is CASNPEGQINYEQYF. CDR3 sequence (DNA): TGTGCCAGCAACCCGGAGGGACAAATAAACTACGAGCAGTACTTC. This chain uses TRBV9 with TRBJ2-7; D assignment may be TRBD1 or TRBD2 (6 bases each). Trimming took 6 bases from V and 3 from J, leaving 19 bases between them. CDR3 size: 15 residues. Per germline, CDR1 SGDLS and CDR2 YYNGEE. Complete variable domain (other parts from reference TRBV9 and TRBJ2-7): DSGVTQTPKHLITATGQRVTLRCSPRSGDLSVYWYQQSLDQGLQFLIQYYNGEERAKGNILERFSAQQFPDLHSELNLSSLELGDSALYFCASNPEGQINYEQYFGPGTRLTVT.

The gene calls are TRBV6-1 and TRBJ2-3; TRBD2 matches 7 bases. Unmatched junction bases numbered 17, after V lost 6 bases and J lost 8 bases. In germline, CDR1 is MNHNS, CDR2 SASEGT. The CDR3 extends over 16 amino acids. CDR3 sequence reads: CASSSTFGGSEATQYF. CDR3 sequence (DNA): TGTGCCAGCAGCTCCACCTTCGGGGGGTCTGAAGCTACGCAGTATTTT.